This T cell receptor beta chain was retrieved from a study of T-cell memory formation after mild COVID-19. Concerning this clonotype itself: As yet, its antigen is unknown.

Study-level points and caveats: Certain responding clones were present in pre-infection memory, suggesting participation of cross-reactive memory.

From germline, CDR1 is ENHRY and CDR2 SYGVKD. V lost 7 bases to trimming and J lost 5 bases, with 20 bases between them. The CDR3 contains 15 residues. TCRdb reprocessed the 5' RACE reads via MiXCR and lists one record per CDR3 protein. The sample lists hundreds of thousands of distinct CDR3 sequences, roughly 13% seen once, with 20% to 25% in the top ten. The chain has TRBV10-3 and TRBJ2-5, with TRBD1 as a possible D gene (5 bases). What was sequenced was PBMCs or a T cell subset sorted from them (not recorded which). This sequence was found in a man aged 18 to 30 who had mild COVID-19 (a few samples of this study predate the infection). Cell type and time point are not known. CDR3 protein: CAITAGPDQEETQYF. The CDR3 DNA is TGTGCCATCACAGCAGGGCCAGACCAGGAGGAGACCCAGTACTTC.